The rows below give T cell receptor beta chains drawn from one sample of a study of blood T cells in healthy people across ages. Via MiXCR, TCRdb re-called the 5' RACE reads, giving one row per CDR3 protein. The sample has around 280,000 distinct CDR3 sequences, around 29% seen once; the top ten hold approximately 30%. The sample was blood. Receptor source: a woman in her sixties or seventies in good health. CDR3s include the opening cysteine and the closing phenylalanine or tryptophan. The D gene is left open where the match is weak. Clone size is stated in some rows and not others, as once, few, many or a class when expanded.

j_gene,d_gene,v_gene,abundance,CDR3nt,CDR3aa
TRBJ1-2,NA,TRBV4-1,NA,TGCGCCAGCAGCCAAGCAGGAGAGGGGGGCTATGGCTACACCTTC,CASSQAGEGGYGYTF
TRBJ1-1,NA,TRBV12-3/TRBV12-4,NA,TGTGCCAGCAGTTTAGGACCAATGGAAGCTTTCTTT,CASSLGPMEAFF
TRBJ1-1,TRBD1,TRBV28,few,TGTGCCAGCAGCCCCAAGGGACAGCCGAACGCTGAAGCTTTCTTT,CASSPKGQPNAEAFF
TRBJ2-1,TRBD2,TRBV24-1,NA,TGTGCCACCAGTCGCTCAGACAGCATCACTAGCGGGATCAACAATGAGCAGTTCTTC,CATSRSDSITSGINNEQFF
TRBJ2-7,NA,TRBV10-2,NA,TGCGCCAGCTCCAGGGAGCCCCCTGCCTACGAGCAGTACTTC,CASSREPPAYEQYF
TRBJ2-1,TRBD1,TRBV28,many,TGTGCCAGCACCGCGTCCGGGACAGGCCGAAATGAGCAGTTCTTC,CASTASGTGRNEQFF
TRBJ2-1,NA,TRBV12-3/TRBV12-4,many,TGTGCCAGCAGTTTAGGGGTCTCTCTCTACAATGAGCAGTTCTTC,CASSLGVSLYNEQFF
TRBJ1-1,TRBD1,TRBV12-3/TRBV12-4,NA,TGTGCCAGCAGGAGAGGGGGACAGGGGATAGGGAACACTGAAGCTTTCTTT,CASRRGGQGIGNTEAFF
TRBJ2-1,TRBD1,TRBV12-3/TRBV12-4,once,TGTGCCAGCAGTTTAGCGGGACAGCGGTACAATGAGCAGTTCTTC,CASSLAGQRYNEQFF
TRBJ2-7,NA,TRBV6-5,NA,TGTGCCAGCAGTTACAGGTTCGGCCCTTACGAGCAGTACTTC,CASSYRFGPYEQYF
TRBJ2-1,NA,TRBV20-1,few,TGCAGTGCTAGGGGGGCGGCCCGTTCCTACAATGAGCAGTTCTTC,CSARGAARSYNEQFF
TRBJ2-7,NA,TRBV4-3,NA,TGCGCCAGCAGCCAGCCCGGTCAGGGGAGCTACGAGCAGTACTTC,CASSQPGQGSYEQYF
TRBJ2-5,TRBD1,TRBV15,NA,TGTGCCGCCAGTGGACAGGTTGGAGAGACCCAGCACTTC,CAASGQVGETQHF
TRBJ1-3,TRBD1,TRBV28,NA,TGTGCCAGCAGTTTATCGGGACAGAACGGAAACACCATATATTTT,CASSLSGQNGNTIYF
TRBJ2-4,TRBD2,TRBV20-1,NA,TGCAGTGTAGGATTTTCGACTAGCTCACAGTACTTC,CSVGFSTSSQYF
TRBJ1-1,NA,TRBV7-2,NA,TGTACCAGCAGCCCGGGGGCCGGGATCACTGAAGCTTTCTTT,CTSSPGAGITEAFF
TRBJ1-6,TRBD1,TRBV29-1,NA,TGCAGCGTTTCCCAGGGGGCTGATTCACCCCTCCACTTT,CSVSQGADSPLHF
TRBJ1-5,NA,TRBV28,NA,TGTGCCAGCATTCCGGGACAAGGGGGAAATCAGCCCCAGCATTTT,CASIPGQGGNQPQHF
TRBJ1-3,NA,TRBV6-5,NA,TGTGCCAGCAGCCGAGGGGGTCCGGAGGGAAACACCATATATTTT,CASSRGGPEGNTIYF
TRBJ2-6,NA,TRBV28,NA,TGTGCCAGCATGGCAGCCTCCAACGTCCTGACTTTC,CASMAASNVLTF
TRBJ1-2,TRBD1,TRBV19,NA,TGTGCCAGTAGTGCAAATGACAGGGCGGTGGGCTATGGCTACACCTTC,CASSANDRAVGYGYTF
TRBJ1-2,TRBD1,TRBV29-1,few,TGCAGCGTTGAGGGGGACAGGGACGAAGGCTACACCTTC,CSVEGDRDEGYTF
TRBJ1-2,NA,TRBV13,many,TGTGCCAGCAGCTTAGTTGACAGCTCTGGCTACACCTTC,CASSLVDSSGYTF
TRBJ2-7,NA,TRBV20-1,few,TGCAGTGCTAGTGAGGGAGCCCTCCACGAGCAGTACTTC,CSASEGALHEQYF
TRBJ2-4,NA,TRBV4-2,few,TGTGCCAGCAGCCAGGCCGGCGGGTCGGGGGCCAAAAACATTCAGTACTTC,CASSQAGGSGAKNIQYF
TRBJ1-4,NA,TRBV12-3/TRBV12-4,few,TGTGCCAGCACCTTAGGACAGACAACAACTAATGAAAAACTGTTTTTT,CASTLGQTTTNEKLFF
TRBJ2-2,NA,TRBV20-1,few,TGCAGTGCTAGAGATCTTAGCTTTTCCGGGGAGCTGTTTTTT,CSARDLSFSGELFF
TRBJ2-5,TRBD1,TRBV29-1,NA,TGCAGCGTCGTGACAGGGAACCAAGAGACCCAGTACTTC,CSVVTGNQETQYF
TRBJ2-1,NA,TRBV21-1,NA,TGTGCCAGCAGTCCCCAGGGAAGGGACAGACCTTACAATGAGCAGTTCTTC,CASSPQGRDRPYNEQFF
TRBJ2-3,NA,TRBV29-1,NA,TGCAGCGTTAATGGGGACAAGGGCACAGATACGCAGTATTTT,CSVNGDKGTDTQYF
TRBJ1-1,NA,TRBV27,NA,TGTGCCAGCAGTTTCCTCCGTCGAGGTGAAGCTTTCTTT,CASSFLRRGEAFF
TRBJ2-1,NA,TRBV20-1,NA,TGCAGTGCAGTTGCGAGAGGGCCTGGCAATGAGCAGTTCTTC,CSAVARGPGNEQFF
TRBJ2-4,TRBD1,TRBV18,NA,TGTGCCAGCTCACCACAGGGGGCGAGGGAAAACATTCAGTACTTC,CASSPQGARENIQYF
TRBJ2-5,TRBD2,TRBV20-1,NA,TGCAGTGCTAGAGAGGGAGGGGATCAAGAGACCCAGTACTTC,CSAREGGDQETQYF
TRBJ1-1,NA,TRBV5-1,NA,TGCGCCAGCAGCGAACAGGCACTGGTACAGACTGAAGCTTTCTTT,CASSEQALVQTEAFF
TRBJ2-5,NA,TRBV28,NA,TGTGCCAGCAGTCCCCTTATGGGGGTGGAGACCCAGTACTTC,CASSPLMGVETQYF
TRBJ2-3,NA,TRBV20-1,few,TGCAGTGCTAGAGAGTGGAGTGAGGGGACAGATACGCAGTATTTT,CSAREWSEGTDTQYF
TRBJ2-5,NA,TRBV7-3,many,TGTGCCAGCAGCCTTATGAAGCAAGAGACCCAGTACTTC,CASSLMKQETQYF
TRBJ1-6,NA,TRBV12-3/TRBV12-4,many,TGTGCCAGCAGTTTTAACCGAGATAATTCACCCCTCCACTTT,CASSFNRDNSPLHF
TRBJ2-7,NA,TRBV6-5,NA,TGTGCCAGCAGTTACGGGGCTACCTACGAGCAGTACTTC,CASSYGATYEQYF
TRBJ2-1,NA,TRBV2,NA,TGTGCCACCCAATTCGGCGGGGAGGAGGATGAGCAGTTCTTC,CATQFGGEEDEQFF
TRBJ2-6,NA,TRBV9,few,TGTGCCAGCAGCGTTTTGACAGGAACCTCTGGGGCCAACGTCCTGACTTTC,CASSVLTGTSGANVLTF
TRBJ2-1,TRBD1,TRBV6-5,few,TGTGCCAGCAGTTACTCACCCGGGACAGGTAACAATGAGCAGTTCTTC,CASSYSPGTGNNEQFF
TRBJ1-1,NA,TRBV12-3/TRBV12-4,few,TGTGCCAGCAGTCCCACAACAGGGAACACTGAAGCTTTCTTT,CASSPTTGNTEAFF
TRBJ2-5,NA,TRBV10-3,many,TGTGCCATCAGTGACAGTAGTATTGCGGGGACCCAGTACTTC,CAISDSSIAGTQYF
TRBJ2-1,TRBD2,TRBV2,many,TGTGCCAGCGGCGGGACTACCCCCAATGAGCAGTTCTTC,CASGGTTPNEQFF
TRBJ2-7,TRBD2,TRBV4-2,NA,TGTGCCAGCAGCCAAGACTCGGCGGGAGGGGCCTACGAGCAGTACTTC,CASSQDSAGGAYEQYF
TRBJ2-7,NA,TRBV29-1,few,TGCAGCGTTGCTTCAGGGGCTGGGTCCTACGAGCAGTACTTC,CSVASGAGSYEQYF
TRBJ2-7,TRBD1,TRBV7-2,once,TGTGCCAGCAGCTCACTAGACAGGGGCCACGAGCAGTACTTC,CASSSLDRGHEQYF
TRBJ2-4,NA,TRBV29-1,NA,TGCAGCGTTGAAACGAGGAGGAGGGCCAAAAACATTCAGTACTTC,CSVETRRRAKNIQYF
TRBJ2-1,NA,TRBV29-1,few,TGCAGCGTTGTGCCAGCGGGCTCGGGGAATGAGCAGTTCTTC,CSVVPAGSGNEQFF
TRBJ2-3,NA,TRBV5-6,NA,TGTGCCAGCAGCCCCCGGAATCCCAGGGGCCCGAGCGATACGCAGTATTTT,CASSPRNPRGPSDTQYF
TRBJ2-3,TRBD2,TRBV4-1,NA,TGCGCCAGCAGCCGCGGCAGTGCGGGAGGGGCAGATACGCAGTATTTT,CASSRGSAGGADTQYF
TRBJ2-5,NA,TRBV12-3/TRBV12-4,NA,TGTGCCAGCAGTCTCCCCGGGACAAAGACCCAGTACTTC,CASSLPGTKTQYF
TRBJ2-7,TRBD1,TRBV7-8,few,TGTGCCAGCAGCTTAGCAGTTCCGGGACAGGGATGCGAGCAGTACTTC,CASSLAVPGQGCEQYF